The next 17 T cell receptor beta chains were all read from a single sample in a study of blood T cell repertoires in COVID-19. Clones were sequenced by immunoSEQ multiplex PCR, and TCRdb holds only the in-frame ones, with some missing. The sample has about 380,000 clones, 85% seen once. The material sequenced was peripheral blood. The receptors were sampled from a woman aged 18-29 years with acute or convalescent COVID-19.

About this clone: Germline is not matched at one junction end, which may reflect a read error. For the CDR3, the DNA is TGCGCCCGCAGTCCGGACCGGGCGGGGGGCTACACCTTC. As protein: CARSPDRAGGYTF. The V call is TRBV10-1, the J call TRBJ1-2; D gene unclear. Germline CDR1 is WNHNN and CDR2 is SYGVQD (reference sequence). The CDR3 extends over 13 amino acids.

V is TRBV7-4 and J is TRBJ1-1; 10 bases are a match to TRBD1. With 5 bases clipped from V and 2 bases from J, the junction kept 5 bases outside the gene matches. Germline V gene lookup returns CDR1 SGHVT and CDR2 SQSDAQ. The CDR3 runs 15 residues. The CDR3 is CASSRWTGGNTEAFF. For the CDR3, the DNA is TGTGCCAGCAGCCGCTGGACAGGGGGTAACACTGAAGCTTTCTTT.

This chain connects TRBV3-1 (or the pseudogene TRBV3-2) to TRBJ1-6, with a tentative D call TRBD1 (5 bases). The CDR3 consists of 17 residues. The germline gives CDR1 LGHDT, CDR2 YNNKEL (reference sequence). The germline V and J ends were trimmed by 4 bases and 0 bases, with 13 bases remaining between them. The DNA for the CDR3 is TGTGCCAGCAGCCGAACGACAGCTAGCTCCTATAATTCACCCCTCCACTTT. It specifies CASSRTTASSYNSPLHF.

The chain recombines TRBV12-3 or TRBV12-4 with TRBJ1-2; D might be TRBD1 (5 bases). Trimming took 3 bases from V and 2 from J, leaving 7 bases between them. The CDR3 is 13 residues long. The CDR3 sequence is CASSLTANYGYTF. For the CDR3, the DNA is TGTGCCAGCAGTTTGACAGCGAACTATGGCTACACCTTC.

The chain couples TRBV19 to TRBJ1-5; no clear D gene. Germline V gene data show CDR1 as LNHDA and CDR2 as SQIVND (reference sequence). V was cut by 5 bases and J by 8 bases, with 7 bases left in between. This CDR3 is built from 11 residues. CDR3 residues: CASSSGEPQHF. In nucleotides, the CDR3 is TGTGCCAGTAGTTCTGGAGAGCCCCAGCATTTT.

This sequence joins TRBV10-2 and TRBJ2-7, with 10 bases fitting TRBD2. CDR3 length: 14 amino acids. V lost 5 bases to trimming and J lost 3 bases; unmatched junction nucleotides: 4. The germline V gene encodes CDR1 WSHSY and CDR2 SAAADI. The CDR3 loop is CASSPSGSSYEQYF. The CDR3 DNA is TGCGCCAGCAGTCCTAGCGGGAGTAGCTACGAGCAGTACTTC.

The chain has TRBV5-1 and TRBJ2-3; D unclear. V was shortened by 0 bases and J by 5 bases, with 10 bases between the two germline ends. CDR3 length equals 14 residues. The germline V gene has CDR1 SGHRS and CDR2 YFSETQ. CDR3 sequence reads: CASSLVAAGDTQYF. CDR3 sequence (DNA): TGCGCCAGCAGCTTGGTGGCTGCAGGAGATACGCAGTATTTT.

This chain uses TRBV6-5 with TRBJ1-5; D might be TRBD1 (6 bases). V lost 8 bases and J lost 5, with 19 bases in between. The CDR3 totals 15 residues. The germline CDR1 and CDR2 sequences are MNHEY and SVGAGI. DNA for the CDR3: TGTGCCAGCCGGAATACAGGGCTCGGTGATCAGCCCCAGCATTTT. Residues: CASRNTGLGDQPQHF.

The V call is TRBV13, the J call TRBJ2-7, with TRBD2 matching over 11 bases. The trim removed 5 bases at V and 4 bases at J, leaving 10 bases unmatched. Germline loops: CDR1 PRHDT, CDR2 FYEKMQ (reference sequence). There are 16 residues in the CDR3. The CDR3 sequence is CASSPPTSGIHYEQYF. The CDR3 nucleotides read TGTGCCAGCAGCCCACCGACTAGCGGGATTCATTACGAGCAGTACTTC.

This clone was counted only a few times. The gene calls are TRBV27 and TRBJ1-2; D may be TRBD1 (6 bases). The V end was cut by 3 bases, the J end by 2 bases, with 7 bases between. The CDR3 sequence is 13 residues long. Germline V gene lookup returns CDR1 MNHEY and CDR2 SMNVEV (reference sequence). Here the CDR3 DNA reads TGTGCCAGCAGTTTTCAGGGGAACTATGGCTACACCTTC. Encoded protein: CASSFQGNYGYTF.

The chain has TRBV19 and TRBJ1-4; 10 bases match TRBD1. Trimming took 6 bases from V and 6 from J; bases not matched to a gene: 10. The CDR3 sequence is 16 residues long. From germline, CDR1 is LNHDA and CDR2 SQIVND (reference sequence). The CDR3 loop reads CASRDSGQGYDEKLFF. The DNA of the CDR3 is TGTGCCAGTAGGGACTCGGGACAGGGGTATGATGAAAAACTGTTTTTT.

The chain uses TRBV29-1 and TRBJ1-2; perhaps TRBD1 as D (6 bases). V was clipped by 4 bases and J by 1 base, with 19 bases between them. Germline V gives CDR1 SQVTM, CDR2 ANQGSEA. The CDR3 is made up of 16 amino acids. In DNA, the CDR3 is TGCAGCGTTGGGGGAGCCAGGACAGTACATAACTATGGCTACACCTTC. It is translated as CSVGGARTVHNYGYTF.

Only one count was recorded for this clone. The sample has other DNA sequences that encode this CDR3 too. J is TRBJ2-1 and V is TRBV5-1; 13 bases are shared with TRBD2. Germline loops: CDR1 SGHRS, CDR2 YFSETQ. This CDR3 region has 16 residues. The V segment lost 1 base and the J segment 2 bases; nucleotides outside the gene matches: 0. For the CDR3, the DNA is TGCGCCAGCAGCTTGACTAGCGGGGGGGCCTACAATGAGCAGTTCTTC. As protein: CASSLTSGGAYNEQFF. The whole variable domain, remainder taken from reference TRBV5-1 and TRBJ2-1, is KAGVTQTPRYLIKTRGQQVTLSCSPISGHRSVSWYQQTPGQGLQFLFEYFSETQRNKGNFPGRFSGRQFSNSRSEMNVSTLELGDSALYLCASSLTSGGAYNEQFFGPGTRLTVL.

The gene calls are TRBV4-1 and TRBJ1-2; perhaps TRBD1 as D (5 bases). CDR3 length equals 13 residues. From germline, CDR1 is MGHRA and CDR2 YSYEKL. Trimming shortened V by 1 base and J by 7 bases, and 10 bases separated the two germline ends. This CDR3 is CASSQGPGSGYTF. CDR3 coding DNA: TGCGCCAGCAGCCAAGGTCCAGGGTCTGGCTACACCTTC.

The chain carries TRBV28 and TRBJ2-7, with TRBD1 matching over 9 bases. V shed 5 bases, J shed 4 bases, and the junction held 6 bases outside the gene matches. CDR3 length equals 14 residues. The germline V gene has CDR1 MDHEN and CDR2 SYDVKM. The CDR3 reads CASSAGTGTYEQYF. Written as DNA, the CDR3 is TGTGCCAGCAGTGCCGGGACAGGGACGTACGAGCAGTACTTC.

Comment on this clone: Within the sample, other DNA sequences also encode this same CDR3. This chain connects TRBV9 to TRBJ2-1, with 7 bases matching TRBD2. Germline V gives CDR1 SGDLS, CDR2 YYNGEE. There are 14 residues in the CDR3. Germline trimming cut 4 bases from V and 4 bases from J; bases unmatched to any gene: 5. The CDR3 DNA reads as TGTGCCAGCAGCCCTAGCGGCTCTTACAATGAGCAGTTCTTC. Amino acids: CASSPSGSYNEQFF.

The chain couples TRBV6-4 to TRBJ2-5; 9 bases are a match to TRBD2. The germline V gene encodes CDR1 MRHNA and CDR2 SNTAGT. The CDR3 runs 14 residues. V lost 6 bases to trimming and J lost 0 bases; unmatched junction nucleotides: 2. The CDR3, as DNA: TGTGCCAGCAGCGGACTAGCGCACCAAGAGACCCAGTACTTC. Its translation is CASSGLAHQETQYF.